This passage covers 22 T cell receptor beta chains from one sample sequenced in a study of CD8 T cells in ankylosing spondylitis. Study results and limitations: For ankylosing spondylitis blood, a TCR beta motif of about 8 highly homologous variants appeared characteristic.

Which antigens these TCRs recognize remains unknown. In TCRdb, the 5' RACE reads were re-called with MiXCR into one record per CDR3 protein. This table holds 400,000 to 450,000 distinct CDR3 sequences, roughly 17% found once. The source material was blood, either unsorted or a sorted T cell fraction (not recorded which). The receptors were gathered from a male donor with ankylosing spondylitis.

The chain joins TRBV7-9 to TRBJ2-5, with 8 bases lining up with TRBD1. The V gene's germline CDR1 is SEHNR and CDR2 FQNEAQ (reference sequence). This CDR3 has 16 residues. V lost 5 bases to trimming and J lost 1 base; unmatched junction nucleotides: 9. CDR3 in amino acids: CASSLGTGIIQETQYF. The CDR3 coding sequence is TGTGCCAGCAGCCTCGGGACAGGCATAATCCAAGAGACCCAGTACTTC.

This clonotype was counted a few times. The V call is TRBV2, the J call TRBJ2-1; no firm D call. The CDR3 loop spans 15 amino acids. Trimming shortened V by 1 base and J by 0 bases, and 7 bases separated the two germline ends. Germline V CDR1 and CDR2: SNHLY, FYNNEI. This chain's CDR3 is CASSEGRSSYNEQFF. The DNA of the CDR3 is TGTGCCAGCAGTGAAGGGCGGAGCTCCTACAATGAGCAGTTCTTC.

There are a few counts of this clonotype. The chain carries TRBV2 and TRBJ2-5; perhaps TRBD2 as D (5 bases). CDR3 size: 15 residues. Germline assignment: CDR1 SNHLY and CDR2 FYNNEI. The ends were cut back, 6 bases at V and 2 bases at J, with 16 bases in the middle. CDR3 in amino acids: CASRVGGSQQETQYF. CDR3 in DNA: TGTGCCAGCAGGGTTGGAGGTTCCCAGCAAGAGACCCAGTACTTC.

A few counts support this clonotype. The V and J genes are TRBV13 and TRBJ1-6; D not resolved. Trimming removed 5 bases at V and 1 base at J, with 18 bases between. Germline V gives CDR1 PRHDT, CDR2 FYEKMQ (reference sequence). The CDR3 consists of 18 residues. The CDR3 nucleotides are TGTGCCAGCAGCCTTGGAGTGGCGCAAGGGTCCTATAATTCACCCCTCCACTTT. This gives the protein CASSLGVAQGSYNSPLHF.

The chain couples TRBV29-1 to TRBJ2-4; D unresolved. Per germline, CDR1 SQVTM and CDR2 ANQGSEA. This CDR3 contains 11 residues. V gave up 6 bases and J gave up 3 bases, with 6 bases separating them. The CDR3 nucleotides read TGCAGCGTGGTGGTCAAAAACATTCAGTACTTC. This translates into CSVVVKNIQYF.

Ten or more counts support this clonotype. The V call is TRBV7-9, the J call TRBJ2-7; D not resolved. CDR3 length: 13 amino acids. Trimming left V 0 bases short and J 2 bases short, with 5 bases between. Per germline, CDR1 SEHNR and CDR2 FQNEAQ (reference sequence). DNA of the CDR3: TGTGCCAGCAGCTTAGCGGGAACCTACGAGCAGTACTTC. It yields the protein CASSLAGTYEQYF. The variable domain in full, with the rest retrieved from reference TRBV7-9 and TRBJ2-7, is DTGVSQNPRHKITKRGQNVTFRCDPISEHNRLYWYRQTLGQGPEFLTYFQNEAQLEKSRLLSDRFSAERPKGSFSTLEIQRTEQGDSAMYLCASSLAGTYEQYFGPGTRLTVT.

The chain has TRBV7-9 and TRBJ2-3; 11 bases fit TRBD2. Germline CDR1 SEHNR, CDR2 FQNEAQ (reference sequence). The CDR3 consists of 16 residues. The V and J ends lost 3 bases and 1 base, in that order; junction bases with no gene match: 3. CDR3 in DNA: TGTGCCAGCAGCTTTTTAGCGGGAGGGCGCACAGATACGCAGTATTTT. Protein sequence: CASSFLAGGRTDTQYF.

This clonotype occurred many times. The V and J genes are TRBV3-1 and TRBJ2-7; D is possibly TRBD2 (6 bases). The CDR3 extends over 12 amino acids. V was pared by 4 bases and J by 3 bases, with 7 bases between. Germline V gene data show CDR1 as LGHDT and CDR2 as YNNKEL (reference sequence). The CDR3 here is CASSRTNYEQYF. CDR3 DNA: TGTGCCAGCAGCCGGACTAACTACGAGCAGTACTTC.

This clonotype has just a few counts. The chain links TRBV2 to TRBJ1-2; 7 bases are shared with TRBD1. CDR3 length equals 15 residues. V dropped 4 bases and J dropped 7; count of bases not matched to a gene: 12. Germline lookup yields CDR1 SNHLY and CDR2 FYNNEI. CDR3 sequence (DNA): TGTGCCAGCAGTGTTACGACAGGGCGGGGAGGTGGCTACACCTTC. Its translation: CASSVTTGRGGGYTF.

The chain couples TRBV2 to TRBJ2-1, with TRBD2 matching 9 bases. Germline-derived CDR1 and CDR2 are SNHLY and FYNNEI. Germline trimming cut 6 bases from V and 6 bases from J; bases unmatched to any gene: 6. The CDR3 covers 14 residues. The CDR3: CASRVAGASNEQFF. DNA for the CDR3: TGTGCCAGCAGGGTAGCGGGAGCAAGCAATGAGCAGTTCTTC.

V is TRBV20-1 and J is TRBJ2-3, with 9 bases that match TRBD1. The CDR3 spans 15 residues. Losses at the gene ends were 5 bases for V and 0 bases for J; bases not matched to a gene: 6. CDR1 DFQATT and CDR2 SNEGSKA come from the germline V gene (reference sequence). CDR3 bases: TGCAGTGCTCACGCGGGGACAGGGAGCACAGATACGCAGTATTTT. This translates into CSAHAGTGSTDTQYF.

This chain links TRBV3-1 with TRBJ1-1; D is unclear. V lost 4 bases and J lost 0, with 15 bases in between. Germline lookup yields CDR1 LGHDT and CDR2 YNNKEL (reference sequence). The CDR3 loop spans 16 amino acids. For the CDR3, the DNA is TGTGCCAGCAGCCCCCGGACCCCCAGGATGAACACTGAAGCTTTCTTT. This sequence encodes CASSPRTPRMNTEAFF.

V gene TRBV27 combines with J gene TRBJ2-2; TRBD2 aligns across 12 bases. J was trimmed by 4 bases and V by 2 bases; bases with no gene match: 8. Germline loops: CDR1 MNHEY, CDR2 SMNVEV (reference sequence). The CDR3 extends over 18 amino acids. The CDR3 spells CASSLRLAGDAGTGELFF. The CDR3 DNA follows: TGTGCCAGCAGTTTAAGACTAGCGGGAGACGCTGGCACCGGGGAGCTGTTTTTT.

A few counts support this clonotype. Here the CDR3 reads CATSATSRSEQFF. CDR3 sequence (DNA): TGTGCCACCAGTGCGACGTCGCGCAGTGAGCAGTTCTTC. The J gene is TRBJ2-1, the V gene TRBV24-1; D is unclear. This CDR3 comprises 13 residues. The V gene lost 5 bases and the J gene lost 9 bases, with 13 bases spanning the gap. Germline V gives CDR1 KGHDR, CDR2 SFDVKD.

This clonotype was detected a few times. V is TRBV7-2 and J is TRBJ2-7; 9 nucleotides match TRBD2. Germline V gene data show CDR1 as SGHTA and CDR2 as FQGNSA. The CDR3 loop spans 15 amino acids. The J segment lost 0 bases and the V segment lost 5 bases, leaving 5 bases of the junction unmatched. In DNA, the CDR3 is TGTGCCAGCAGCCGGACTAGCGAGACCTCCTACGAGCAGTACTTC. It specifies CASSRTSETSYEQYF.

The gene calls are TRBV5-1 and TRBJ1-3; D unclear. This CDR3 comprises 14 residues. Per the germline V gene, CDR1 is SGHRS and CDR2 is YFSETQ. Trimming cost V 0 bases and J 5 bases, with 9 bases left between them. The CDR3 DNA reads TGCGCCAGCAGCTTGGACTTCGGCAGAAACACCATATATTTT. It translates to CASSLDFGRNTIYF.

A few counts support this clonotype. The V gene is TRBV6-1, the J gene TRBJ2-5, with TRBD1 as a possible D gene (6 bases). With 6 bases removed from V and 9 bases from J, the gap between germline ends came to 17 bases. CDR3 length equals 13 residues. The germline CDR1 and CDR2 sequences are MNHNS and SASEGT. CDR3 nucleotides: TGTGCCAGCAGGGGAGACCCCAGGGGAGCCCAGTACTTC. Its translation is CASRGDPRGAQYF.

This chain's CDR3 is CSANGQGAGVYEQYF. The DNA of the CDR3 is TGCAGTGCAAACGGACAGGGGGCGGGGGTCTACGAGCAGTACTTC. This rearrangement joins TRBV20-1 to TRBJ2-7, with 11 positions matching TRBD1. The V segment lost 6 bases and the J segment 3 bases; nucleotides outside the gene matches: 10. The germline V gene encodes CDR1 DFQATT and CDR2 SNEGSKA (reference sequence). The CDR3 length is 15 residues.

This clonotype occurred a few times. CDR3 coding DNA: TGCGCCAGCAGCTTGGGGGCCTACTCCACCGGGGAGCTGTTTTTT. Translation gives CASSLGAYSTGELFF. The V and J genes are TRBV5-1 and TRBJ2-2; D gene ambiguous. This CDR3 region has 15 residues. Per the germline V gene, CDR1 is SGHRS and CDR2 is YFSETQ. V was trimmed by 0 bases and J by 4 bases, leaving 10 bases between them.

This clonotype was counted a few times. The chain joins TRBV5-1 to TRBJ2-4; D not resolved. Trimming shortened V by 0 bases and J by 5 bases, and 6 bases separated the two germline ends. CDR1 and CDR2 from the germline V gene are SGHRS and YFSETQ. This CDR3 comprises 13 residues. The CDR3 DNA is TGCGCCAGCAGCTTGGTAGGCGAAAACATTCAGTACTTC. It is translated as CASSLVGENIQYF.

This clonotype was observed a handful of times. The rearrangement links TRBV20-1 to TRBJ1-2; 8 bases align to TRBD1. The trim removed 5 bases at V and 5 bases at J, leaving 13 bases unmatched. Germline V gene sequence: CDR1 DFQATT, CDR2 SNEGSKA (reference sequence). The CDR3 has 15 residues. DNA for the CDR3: TGCAGTGCTCCGAATCGGCAGGGGGCCAATTATGGCTACACCTTC. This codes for CSAPNRQGANYGYTF.

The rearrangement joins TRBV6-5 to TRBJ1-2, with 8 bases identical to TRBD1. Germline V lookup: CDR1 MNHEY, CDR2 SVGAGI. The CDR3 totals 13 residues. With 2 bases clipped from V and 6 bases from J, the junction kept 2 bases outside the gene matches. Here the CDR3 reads CASSYDRGDGYTF. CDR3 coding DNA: TGTGCCAGCAGTTACGACAGGGGCGATGGCTACACCTTC.